Listed here are 13 T cell receptor beta chains from one sample, sequenced in a study of radiation and T cells in renal cell carcinoma. As to time point: blood 4 weeks post-SBRT, at nephrectomy. Treatment denoted: 15 Gy SBRT to primary tumor, nephrectomy 4 weeks later. Some clones are missing from TCRdb's copy, which holds only in-frame ones; the method was immunoSEQ multiplex PCR. Among around 99,000 clones listed, 80% to 90% were seen once. This specimen was blood, taken from a patient whose treatment included radiotherapy and nephrectomy. The source of these receptors is a man between 60 and 70 years old with renal cell carcinoma.

The chain employs TRBV5-6 and TRBJ1-2; the match to TRBD1 covers 7 bases. This CDR3 is built from 14 residues. V lost 4 bases to trimming and J lost 3 bases; unmatched junction nucleotides: 6. Germline V lookup: CDR1 SGHDT, CDR2 YYEEEE. CDR3 residues: CASSPTGLYYGYTF. The CDR3 bases are TGTGCCAGCAGCCCGACAGGGTTGTACTATGGCTACACCTTC.

V is TRBV28 and J is TRBJ2-6; 8 positions agree with TRBD1. Trimming took 4 bases from V and 0 from J; bases not matched to a gene: 5. Germline CDR1 and CDR2: MDHEN and SYDVKM. The CDR3 totals 17 residues. The CDR3: CASSSDRGVSGANVLTF. The DNA for the CDR3 is TGTGCCAGCAGTTCCGACAGGGGAGTCTCTGGGGCCAACGTCCTGACTTTC.

The V and J genes are TRBV2 and TRBJ2-3; weak D call: TRBD1 (6 bases). This CDR3 region has 14 residues. Germline V gives CDR1 SNHLY, CDR2 FYNNEI. V was cut by 6 bases and J by 2 bases, with 12 bases left in between. The CDR3 protein is CASRQQGHTDTQYF. CDR3 nucleotides: TGTGCCAGCAGACAACAGGGTCACACAGATACGCAGTATTTT.

This clone was observed a few times. The chain combines TRBV4-1 with TRBJ1-1; TRBD1 matches 7 bases. The germline CDR1 and CDR2 sequences are MGHRA and YSYEKL. This CDR3 spans 16 amino acids. The V gene end was trimmed by 3 bases and the J gene end by 3 bases; junction bases not matched to a gene: 10. The DNA of the CDR3 is TGCGCCAGCAGCCAGCTCAGGGGGAGAGGGGACACTGAAGCTTTCTTT. Translation: CASSQLRGRGDTEAFF.

This sequence joins TRBV7-2 and TRBJ2-6; D not resolved. The CDR3 is 15 residues long. Trimming left V 2 bases short and J 1 base short, with 6 bases between. Germline V gene sequence: CDR1 SGHTA, CDR2 FQGNSA. CDR3 sequence: CASSLLGSGANVLTF. The CDR3 DNA reads as TGTGCCAGCAGCTTACTGGGGTCTGGGGCCAACGTCCTGACTTTC.

The V and J genes are TRBV6-6 and TRBJ2-7; 10 positions match TRBD1. The CDR3 length is 15 residues. Germline trimming cut 5 bases from V and 7 bases from J; bases unmatched to any gene: 11. Germline-derived CDR1 and CDR2 are MNHNY and SVGAGI (reference sequence). CDR3 sequence reads: CASSAGTGVLREQYF. CDR3 bases: TGTGCCAGCAGTGCCGGGACAGGGGTTCTAAGGGAGCAGTACTTC.

The chain couples TRBV10-3 to TRBJ2-5; D not certain. The CDR3 length is 13 residues. Per germline, CDR1 ENHRY and CDR2 SYGVKD. Trimming pared 2 bases from V and 9 bases from J, leaving 13 bases between. DNA of the CDR3: TGTGCCATCAGTGAGCTTCGGTCCGACGCCCAGTACTTC. This translates into CAISELRSDAQYF.

The chain's CDR3 is CAISESAGDRGYYYGYTF. CDR3 nucleotide sequence: TGTGCCATCAGTGAGTCGGCCGGGGACAGGGGTTATTACTATGGCTACACCTTC. The chain employs TRBV10-3 and TRBJ1-2, with TRBD1 matching over 10 bases. Germline V gene lookup returns CDR1 ENHRY and CDR2 SYGVKD. J lost 3 bases, V lost 0 bases, and 10 bases had no gene match. The length of the CDR3 is 18 residues.

The chain uses TRBV7-2 and TRBJ2-7; D is undetermined. Deletions cut 4 bases from V and 2 bases from J, with 9 bases between. From germline, CDR1 is SGHTA and CDR2 FQGNSA. CDR3 length: 13 amino acids. CDR3 nucleotides: TGTGCCAGCAGCTCTAAAGGGCCCTACGAGCAGTACTTC. Protein sequence: CASSSKGPYEQYF.

The chain combines TRBV5-1 with TRBJ2-7, with 8 bases fitting TRBD1. Germline V lookup: CDR1 SGHRS, CDR2 YFSETQ. The CDR3 is made up of 14 amino acids. The V and J ends lost 0 bases and 5 bases, in that order; junction bases with no gene match: 4. The CDR3 protein is CASSLAGQGDEQYF. The CDR3 DNA follows: TGCGCCAGCAGCTTGGCAGGACAGGGCGACGAGCAGTACTTC.

This clone was counted only a few times. V and J are TRBV6-1 and TRBJ1-5; a weak D match, TRBD1 (5 bases). The germline V and J ends were trimmed by 6 bases and 2 bases, with 5 bases remaining between them. The CDR3 has 12 residues. Germline lookup yields CDR1 MNHNS and CDR2 SASEGT. The CDR3 here is CASRQGNQPQHF. The DNA of the CDR3 is TGTGCCAGCAGACAGGGCAATCAGCCCCAGCATTTT.

The chain joins TRBV7-9 to TRBJ2-1; D remains ambiguous. Trimming left V 5 bases short and J 0 bases short, with 11 bases between. This CDR3 has 15 amino acids. From germline, CDR1 is SEHNR and CDR2 FQNEAQ (reference sequence). CDR3 region: CASSPPGSSYNEQFF. DNA of the CDR3: TGTGCCAGCAGCCCCCCGGGCAGCTCCTACAATGAGCAGTTCTTC.

Concerning this clone: One end of the junction does not line up with germline, which may come from a read error. The rearrangement joins TRBV4-2 to TRBJ2-7; TRBD2 matches at 14 bases. This CDR3 has 16 amino acids. The germline V gene encodes CDR1 LGHNA and CDR2 YNFKEQ. The CDR3 sequence: CASSQMGLAGDYEQHF. The CDR3 DNA reads TGTGCCAGCAGCCAGATGGGACTAGCGGGAGACTACGAGCAGCACTTC.